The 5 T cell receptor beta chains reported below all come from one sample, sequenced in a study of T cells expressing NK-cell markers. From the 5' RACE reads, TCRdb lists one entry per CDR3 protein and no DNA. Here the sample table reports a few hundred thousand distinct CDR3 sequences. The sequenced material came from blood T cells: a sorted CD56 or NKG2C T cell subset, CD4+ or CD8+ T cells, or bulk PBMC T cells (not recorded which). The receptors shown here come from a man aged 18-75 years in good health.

The CDR3 protein is CASSQGRIPGQGAYEQYF. V gene TRBV4-1 combines with J gene TRBJ2-7; TCRdb's D call, TRBD1, is unchecked because there is no DNA. In germline, CDR1 is MGHRA, CDR2 YSYEKL. The CDR3 contains 18 residues.

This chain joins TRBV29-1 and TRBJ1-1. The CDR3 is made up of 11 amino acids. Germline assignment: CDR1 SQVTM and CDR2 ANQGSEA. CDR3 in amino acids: CSGAGYTEAFF.

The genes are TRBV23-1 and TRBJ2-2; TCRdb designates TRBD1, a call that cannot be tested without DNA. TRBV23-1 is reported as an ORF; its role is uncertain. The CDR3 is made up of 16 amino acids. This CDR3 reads CASSKKGGAETGELFF.

The CDR3 loop is CASSSGQWQGETQYF. The J gene is TRBJ2-5, the V gene TRBV7-9; TCRdb selects TRBD1, and the lack of DNA leaves this call unchecked. Germline-derived CDR1 and CDR2 are SEHNR and FQNEAQ (reference sequence). The CDR3 is made up of 15 amino acids.

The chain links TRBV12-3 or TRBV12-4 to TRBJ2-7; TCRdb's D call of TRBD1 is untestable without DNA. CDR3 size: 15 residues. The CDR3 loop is CASSSRGNPSYEQYF.